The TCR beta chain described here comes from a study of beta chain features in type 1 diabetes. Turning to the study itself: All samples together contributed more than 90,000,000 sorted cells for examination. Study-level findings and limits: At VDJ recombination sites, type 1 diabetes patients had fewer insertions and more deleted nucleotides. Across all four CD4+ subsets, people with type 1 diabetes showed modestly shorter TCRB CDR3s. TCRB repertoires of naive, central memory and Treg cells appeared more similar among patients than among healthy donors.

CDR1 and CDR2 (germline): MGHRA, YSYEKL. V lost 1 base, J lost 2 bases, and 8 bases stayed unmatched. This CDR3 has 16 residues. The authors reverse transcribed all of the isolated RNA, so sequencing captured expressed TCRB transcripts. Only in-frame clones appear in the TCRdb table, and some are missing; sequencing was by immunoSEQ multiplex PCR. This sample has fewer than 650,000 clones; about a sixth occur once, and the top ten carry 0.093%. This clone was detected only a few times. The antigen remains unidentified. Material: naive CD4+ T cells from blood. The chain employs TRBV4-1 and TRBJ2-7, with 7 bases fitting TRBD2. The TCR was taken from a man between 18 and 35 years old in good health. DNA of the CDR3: TGCGCCAGCAGCCAAGGGGCTAGCGGAACCCCCTACGAGCAGTACTTC. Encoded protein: CASSQGASGTPYEQYF.